Listed below are T cell receptor beta chains from one sample, sequenced in a study of CD8+ T cells in alopecia areata. Profiled with immunoSEQ multiplex PCR; TCRdb holds only in-frame clones, not every one. The sample includes 200,000 or so clones, about 62% of them seen just once. Source: CD4+ T cells sorted from blood, taken at week 24, from a patient treated with tofacitinib. The source is a human donor with alopecia areata. The CDR3 runs from the conserved cysteine through the conserved F or W. Fields, in order: V gene, clone size, J gene, D gene, CDR3 protein, CDR3 DNA. The D gene is left open where the match is weak. Some rows mark clone size as missing; the rest say once, few, many or name a class of expanded clone.

v_gene: TRBV6-6
abundance: .
j_gene: TRBJ1-2
d_gene: TRBD1
CDR3aa: CASSSQGGGYTF
CDR3nt: TGTGCCAGCAGCTCCCAGGGGGGTGGCTACACCTTC

v_gene: TRBV6-6
abundance: few
j_gene: TRBJ1-5
d_gene: TRBD1
CDR3aa: CASSHGQAAQPQHF
CDR3nt: TGTGCCAGCAGTCACGGACAGGCGGCTCAGCCCCAGCATTTT

v_gene: TRBV6-6
abundance: few
j_gene: TRBJ2-1
d_gene: .
CDR3aa: CASSYFSSSSYNEQFF
CDR3nt: TGTGCCAGCAGTTACTTCTCATCAAGCTCCTACAATGAGCAGTTCTTC

v_gene: TRBV6-5
abundance: .
j_gene: TRBJ2-7
d_gene: .
CDR3aa: CASSRFKGWSYEQYF
CDR3nt: TGTGCCAGCAGTCGATTCAAGGGTTGGTCCTACGAGCAGTACTTC

v_gene: TRBV29-1
abundance: .
j_gene: TRBJ2-7
d_gene: .
CDR3aa: CSVKKAPYEQYF
CDR3nt: TGCAGCGTCAAAAAGGCCCCCTACGAGCAGTACTTC

v_gene: TRBV7-9
abundance: .
j_gene: TRBJ2-5
d_gene: TRBD1
CDR3aa: CASSLVSGGRETQYF
CDR3nt: TGTGCCAGCAGCTTAGTTTCAGGGGGCCGTGAGACCCAGTACTTC

v_gene: TRBV4-3
abundance: .
j_gene: TRBJ2-3
d_gene: .
CDR3aa: CASSQTGSTQYF
CDR3nt: TGCGCCAGCAGCCAAACGGGAAGTACGCAGTATTTT

v_gene: TRBV7-6
abundance: .
j_gene: TRBJ2-7
d_gene: .
CDR3aa: CASSLAAASYEQYF
CDR3nt: TGTGCCAGCAGCTTAGCTGCGGCCTCCTACGAGCAGTACTTC

v_gene: TRBV9
abundance: once
j_gene: TRBJ1-2
d_gene: .
CDR3aa: CASSVSFGRDNGYTF
CDR3nt: TGTGCCAGCAGCGTATCCTTCGGCAGGGACAATGGCTACACCTTC

v_gene: TRBV30
abundance: .
j_gene: TRBJ2-3
d_gene: .
CDR3aa: CAWSVQEASTDTQYF
CDR3nt: TGTGCCTGGAGTGTACAGGAGGCTAGCACAGATACGCAGTATTTT